These 28 T cell receptor beta chains were sequenced from one sample in a study of blood T cell repertoires in COVID-19 (TCRdb year 2020). The library relied on the immunoSEQ multiplex PCR assay. TCRdb obtained this table from immuneACCESS and retained in-frame rearrangements with V and J assigned. These tables miss some clones; where compared with another copy, unresolved V genes account for less than half of the shortfall, and the remainder is unexplained. This sample holds hundreds of thousands of clones; more than 80% were observed only once. About 0.26% of the sample belongs to the ten largest clones. The sequenced material came from peripheral blood. The receptors shown here come from a woman aged 18-30 years with acute or convalescent COVID-19.

V is TRBV1 and J is TRBJ2-7; no check of the table's D call, TRBD1, against the DNA was made. TRBV1 is a known pseudogene. The CDR3 is 15 amino acids. In DNA, the CDR3 is TGCACCAGCAGCGAAGGGACAGGGCCTACCTACGAGCAGTACTTC. This codes for CTSSEGTGPTYEQYF.

The chain carries TRBV19 and TRBJ1-2; 7 bases are a match to TRBD1. The CDR3 is 13 amino acids. CDR1 is LNHDA and CDR2 is SQIVND in the germline V gene (reference sequence). V dropped 6 bases and J dropped 3; count of bases not matched to a gene: 4. CDR3: CASRPGTDYGYTF. The CDR3 DNA is TGTGCCAGTAGACCAGGGACAGACTATGGCTACACCTTC.

V and J are TRBV5-1 and TRBJ2-1; 11 bases are a match to TRBD2. This CDR3 is built from 16 residues. The trim removed 0 bases at V and 10 bases at J, leaving 9 bases unmatched. Germline CDR1 is SGHRS and CDR2 is YFSETQ. The chain's CDR3 is CASSLGLAGLQTEQFF. The CDR3 bases are TGCGCCAGCAGCTTGGGACTAGCGGGGCTCCAGACCGAGCAGTTCTTC.

V usage is TRBV27 and J usage is TRBJ2-3, with 9 nucleotides matching TRBD1. The CDR3 is 16 amino acids. Germline CDR1 is MNHEY and CDR2 is SMNVEV (reference sequence). The V gene end was trimmed by 3 bases and the J gene end by 4 bases; junction bases not matched to a gene: 8. The CDR3 spells CASSFVNRGRSDTQYF. As DNA, the CDR3 is TGTGCCAGCAGTTTCGTCAACAGGGGGCGTTCAGATACGCAGTATTTT.

In its sample, this clone was seen many times. This sequence joins TRBV6-4 and TRBJ2-2; 8 bases match TRBD1. The CDR3 runs to 14 residues. The germline CDR1 and CDR2 sequences are MRHNA and SNTAGT. Germline trimming cut 5 bases from V and 3 bases from J; bases unmatched to any gene: 2. The CDR3 region has the DNA TGTGCCAGCAGTAAGACAGGGGACACCGGGGAGCTGTTTTTT. Its translation is CASSKTGDTGELFF.

A note on this clone: Other nucleotide sequences in the sample specify the same CDR3. This chain joins TRBV2 and TRBJ1-4, with D hard to call. The germline V gene encodes CDR1 SNHLY and CDR2 FYNNEI. This CDR3 has 13 residues. The germline V and J ends were trimmed by 4 bases and 5 bases, with 8 bases remaining between them. This CDR3 is CASSGRGNEKLFF. The CDR3 region has the DNA TGTGCCAGCAGTGGTCGCGGAAATGAAAAACTGTTTTTT.

The chain carries TRBV25-1 and TRBJ1-2, with D unclear. The V and J ends lost 0 bases and 2 bases respectively, with 10 bases between them. CDR1 and CDR2 (germline): MGHDK, SYGVNS. This CDR3 contains 15 residues. The CDR3 reads CASSEYFPENYGYTF. DNA of the CDR3: TGTGCCAGCAGTGAATATTTCCCGGAGAACTATGGCTACACCTTC.

The V call is TRBV27, the J call TRBJ1-1; 7 bases match TRBD1. V shed 5 bases and J 1 base; nucleotides not matched to a gene: 10. Per germline, CDR1 MNHEY and CDR2 SMNVEV (reference sequence). There are 16 residues in the CDR3. The CDR3 is CASSTYSTGENTEAFF. CDR3 sequence (DNA): TGTGCCAGCAGTACTTATTCAACAGGGGAGAACACTGAAGCTTTCTTT.

The chain recombines TRBV24-1 with TRBJ2-6; D unresolved. The germline V gene has CDR1 KGHDR and CDR2 SFDVKD. This CDR3 comprises 14 residues. The V and J ends lost 9 bases and 2 bases respectively, with 10 bases between them. CDR3 sequence (DNA): TGTGCCACCTCGTCCCGGGCTGGGGCCAACGTCCTGACTTTC. It codes for CATSSRAGANVLTF.

This rearrangement joins TRBV6-5 to TRBJ2-6; possible D gene TRBD2, 5 bases. CDR3 length: 13 residues. V lost 2 bases and J lost 8, with 7 bases in between. Germline CDR1 is MNHEY and CDR2 is SVGAGI. The CDR3 DNA reads as TGTGCCAGCAGTTACCGGAGGACCAACGTCCTGACTTTC. Protein product: CASSYRRTNVLTF.

This chain links TRBV2 with TRBJ1-6; no clear D. From germline, CDR1 is SNHLY and CDR2 FYNNEI. CDR3 length equals 16 residues. V lost 3 bases and J lost 7, with 16 bases in between. The CDR3 DNA reads TGTGCCAGCAGTGAGCCTGGAGGTACAGTGAATTCACCCCTCCACTTT. Protein product: CASSEPGGTVNSPLHF.

This clone is a singleton in its sample. V gene TRBV2 combines with J gene TRBJ2-2; tentative D call: TRBD1 (5 bases). The CDR3 runs to 15 residues. V lost 6 bases to trimming and J lost 1 base, with 12 bases between them. Germline CDR1 is SNHLY and CDR2 is FYNNEI. Here the CDR3 DNA reads TGTGCCAGCAGGGACCTCGGACAGAACACCGGGGAGCTGTTTTTT. Translating it yields CASRDLGQNTGELFF.

The chain couples TRBV7-9 to TRBJ1-2; the match to TRBD1 covers 11 bases. V was pared by 5 bases and J by 6 bases, with 5 bases of the junction left unmatched. The germline V gene has CDR1 SEHNR and CDR2 FQNEAQ (reference sequence). The CDR3 extends over 14 amino acids. For the CDR3, the DNA is TGTGCCAGCAGCCCCATGGGACAGGGGGATGGCTACACCTTC. Amino acids: CASSPMGQGDGYTF.

CDR3 nucleotide sequence: TGTGCCAGCAGCTCGCCGGGACAGTATAATTCACCCCTCCACTTT. Translated, it gives CASSSPGQYNSPLHF. The chain employs TRBV5-6 and TRBJ1-6, with TRBD1 matching 7 bases. The germline CDR1 and CDR2 sequences are SGHDT and YYEEEE. The V segment lost 3 bases and the J segment 4 bases; nucleotides outside the gene matches: 4. The CDR3 spans 15 residues.

V and J are TRBV14 and TRBJ1-2, with no clear D. Germline CDR1 reads SGHDN; CDR2 reads FVKESK. V lost 4 bases to trimming and J lost 3 bases, with 12 bases between them. This CDR3 has 14 residues. CDR3 region: CASSLGLTDYGYTF. The CDR3 coding sequence is TGTGCCAGCAGCCTCGGACTGACGGACTATGGCTACACCTTC.

This CDR3 reads CASTRRVRMNTEAFF. CDR3 DNA: TGTGCCAGCACCCGGAGGGTACGGATGAACACTGAAGCTTTCTTT. The gene calls are TRBV5-6 and TRBJ1-1; unclear D gene. Trimming cost V 6 bases and J 0 bases, with 15 bases left between them. The CDR3 length is 15 residues. The germline V gene has CDR1 SGHDT and CDR2 YYEEEE.

This clone was seen just once. This sequence joins TRBV6-6 and TRBJ1-4; maybe TRBD1 (6 bases). Deletions cut 8 bases from V and 8 bases from J, with 24 bases between. This CDR3 contains 16 residues. The germline V gene has CDR1 MNHNY and CDR2 SVGAGI (reference sequence). CDR3 region: CASLPSKNRADEKLFF. The CDR3 DNA follows: TGTGCCAGCCTCCCATCGAAGAACAGGGCTGACGAAAAACTGTTTTTT.

The rearrangement links TRBV14 to TRBJ1-3, with TRBD1 matching over 7 bases. CDR3 length: 15 amino acids. The ends lost 0 bases at V and 8 bases at J; junction bases unmatched: 7. The germline gives CDR1 SGHDN, CDR2 FVKESK. In nucleotides, the CDR3 is TGTGCCAGCAGCCAAGATTATTTAGGGGGCCACACCATATATTTT. It translates to CASSQDYLGGHTIYF. Combining the CDR3 with reference TRBV14 and TRBJ1-3 gives the whole variable domain EAGVTQFPSHSVIEKGQTVTLRCDPISGHDNLYWYRRVMGKEIKFLLHFVKESKQDESGMPNNRFLAERTGGTYSTLKVQPAELEDSGVYFCASSQDYLGGHTIYFGEGSWLTVV.

The genes are TRBV7-8 and TRBJ2-5, with a possible D match to TRBD2 (5 bases). Germline loops: CDR1 SGHVS, CDR2 FQNEAQ. CDR3 size: 15 residues. The V gene lost 1 base and the J gene lost 1 base, with 10 bases spanning the gap. CDR3 residues: CASSLEDWSQETQYF. The CDR3 DNA reads TGTGCCAGCAGCTTAGAGGACTGGTCCCAAGAGACCCAGTACTTC.

The gene calls are TRBV9 and TRBJ1-4, with TRBD1 matching over 8 bases. Germline V CDR1 and CDR2: SGDLS, YYNGEE. With V trimmed by 4 bases and J by 1 base, 6 bases remained unmatched. CDR3 length equals 16 residues. Written as DNA, the CDR3 is TGTGCCAGCAGCCACCCGACAGGGGAAACTAATGAAAAACTGTTTTTT. Translating it yields CASSHPTGETNEKLFF.

This rearrangement joins TRBV19 to TRBJ1-1; the D is unclear. The CDR3 runs 11 residues. The germline V gene encodes CDR1 LNHDA and CDR2 SQIVND (reference sequence). Trimming left V 6 bases short and J 7 bases short, with 9 bases between. CDR3 protein: CASRLTFEAFF. The CDR3 DNA reads TGTGCCAGTAGGTTGACATTTGAAGCTTTCTTT. The entire variable domain, with the rest obtained from reference TRBV19 and TRBJ1-1, is as follows: DGGITQSPKYLFRKEGQNVTLSCEQNLNHDAMYWYRQDPGQGLRLIYYSQIVNDFQKGDIAEGYSVSREKKESFPLTVTSAQKNPTAFYLCASRLTFEAFFGQGTRLTVV.

The chain is built from TRBV20-1 and TRBJ1-2; D not resolved. CDR1 is DFQATT and CDR2 is SNEGSKA in the germline V gene (reference sequence). The V end lost 3 bases, the J end lost 4 bases, and 15 bases lay between the germline ends. There are 14 residues in the CDR3. CDR3 nucleotide sequence: TGCAGTGCTAGTAAGGCGTCCCTAGGCTATGGCTACACCTTC. Translation: CSASKASLGYGYTF.

V is TRBV7-2 and J is TRBJ2-4; D remains ambiguous. Trimming shortened V by 6 bases and J by 1 base, and 10 bases separated the two germline ends. CDR1 is SGHTA and CDR2 is FQGNSA in the germline V gene. The CDR3 runs to 14 residues. DNA for the CDR3: TGTGCCAGCAGACCCGCACAGGCCAAAAACATTCAGTACTTC. Its translation: CASRPAQAKNIQYF.

This clone was observed a single time. V gene TRBV2 combines with J gene TRBJ1-5; D uncertain. The CDR3 runs to 15 residues. The V end was cut by 7 bases, the J end by 5 bases, with 18 bases between. The V gene's germline CDR1 is SNHLY and CDR2 FYNNEI. CDR3 DNA: TGTGCCAGCAAACAGTCCCTTAGTGCTTATCAGCCCCAGCATTTT. It yields the protein CASKQSLSAYQPQHF.

The rearrangement uses TRBV20-1 and TRBJ2-7, with D possibly being TRBD1 (6 bases). Per the germline V gene, CDR1 is DFQATT and CDR2 is SNEGSKA (reference sequence). The CDR3 is 11 amino acids. Here the CDR3 reads CSGTTRGEQYF. The CDR3 bases are TGCAGCGGGACAACGAGGGGCGAGCAGTACTTC.

This rearrangement joins TRBV3-1 (or the pseudogene TRBV3-2) to TRBJ1-1; a possible D gene is TRBD1 (5 bases). The CDR3 covers 13 residues. Germline values: CDR1 LGHDT, CDR2 YNNKEL (reference sequence). Between the trimmed V and J ends, which lost 2 bases and 4 bases, there was a span of 8 bases. The CDR3 sequence: CASSQPQGTEAFF. The CDR3 DNA is TGTGCCAGCAGCCAACCCCAGGGCACTGAAGCTTTCTTT.

The chain combines TRBV18 with TRBJ1-5, with 9 bases matching TRBD1. CDR1 KGHSH and CDR2 LQKENI come from the germline V gene. The CDR3 sequence is 15 residues long. V lost 0 bases to trimming and J lost 9 bases; unmatched junction nucleotides: 6. The CDR3 region has the DNA TGTGCCAGCTCACCACCGGGACAGGGTAGCGGGCCCCAGCATTTT. It yields the protein CASSPPGQGSGPQHF.

The chain recombines TRBV12-3 or TRBV12-4 with TRBJ1-1; D ambiguous. The CDR3 has 11 amino acids. V lost 8 bases and J 8 bases, leaving 12 bases between the germline ends. The CDR3 DNA follows: TGTGCCAGCTCCTCGGGAGGAGAAGCTTTCTTT. This sequence encodes CASSSGGEAFF.